The 32 T cell receptor beta chains listed next were all sequenced from one sample in a study of Ad26.COV2.S vaccination and SARS-CoV-2 variants. Described treatment: around 19 received Ad26.COV2.S at low or high dose, single or two shots; 5 received placebo; per-sample allocation not given. Sampling occurred on day 63 after the first vaccine or placebo injection. Measured with immunoSEQ multiplex PCR; TCRdb has only the in-frame clones, and not every one. The sample shows hundreds of thousands of clones, approximately 85% of them seen only once. The material sequenced was peripheral blood, taken in a trial of Ad26.COV2.S vaccine versus placebo. The receptor source for this set is a person between 18 and 60 years old who received the Ad26.COV2.S COVID-19 vaccine or a placebo.

The V call is TRBV15, the J call TRBJ2-7; 9 bases are a match to TRBD2. Germline CDR1 reads LNHNV; CDR2 reads YYDKDF (reference sequence). The CDR3 has 18 residues. V was pared by 2 bases and J by 0 bases, with 11 bases of the junction left unmatched. The CDR3 is CATSRHSGGPFSSYEQYF. The CDR3 DNA is TGTGCCACCAGCAGACATAGCGGGGGCCCCTTTAGCTCCTACGAGCAGTACTTC.

This chain uses TRBV19 with TRBJ2-6; no clear D. Per the germline V gene, CDR1 is LNHDA and CDR2 is SQIVND (reference sequence). Trimming took 5 bases from V and 1 from J, leaving 15 bases between them. CDR3 length: 17 residues. CDR3 coding DNA: TGTGCCAGTAGTGGGCAGCGCTTGTCGTCTGGGGCCAACGTCCTGACTTTC. It yields the protein CASSGQRLSSGANVLTF.

V is TRBV5-3 and J is TRBJ1-1; 7 bases agree with TRBD1. TRBV5-3 is treated as an ORF (open reading frame) with a function not yet certain. The CDR3 extends over 15 amino acids. Germline trimming cut 4 bases from V and 8 bases from J; bases unmatched to any gene: 14. The CDR3 coding sequence is TGTGCCAGAAGCGTCGCTGAACAGGGGTCCGTCGAAGCTTTCTTT. This gives the protein CARSVAEQGSVEAFF.

The J gene is TRBJ1-5, the V gene TRBV10-3; D remains ambiguous. With 2 bases removed from V and 3 bases from J, the gap between germline ends came to 14 bases. This CDR3 is built from 16 residues. Germline loops: CDR1 ENHRY, CDR2 SYGVKD. The CDR3 sequence is CAISERGSSDNQPQHF. Here the CDR3 DNA reads TGTGCCATCAGTGAGCGAGGGAGTAGTGACAATCAGCCCCAGCATTTT.

The CDR3 DNA reads TGTGCCAGCAGCCGTGCAAGGACAGGGGTCTCCTACGAGCAGTACTTC. Translated, it gives CASSRARTGVSYEQYF. The chain is built from TRBV3-1 (or the pseudogene TRBV3-2) and TRBJ2-7, with 9 bases aligning to TRBD1. This CDR3 has 16 amino acids. Germline V lookup: CDR1 LGHDT, CDR2 YNNKEL (reference sequence). V trimming: 4 bases; J trimming: 0 bases; junction bases outside the gene matches: 7.

The CDR3 here is CASSYSMPNYGYTF. CDR3 DNA: TGTGCCAGCAGTTACTCGATGCCAAACTATGGCTACACCTTC. The rearrangement uses TRBV6-5 and TRBJ1-2; no reliable D call. This CDR3 has 14 residues. V lost 0 bases and J 2 bases, leaving 7 bases between the germline ends. CDR1 and CDR2 (germline): MNHEY, SVGAGI.

V gene TRBV5-5 combines with J gene TRBJ2-2; perhaps TRBD2 as D (6 bases). V gave up 6 bases and J gave up 4 bases, with 16 bases separating them. Germline loops: CDR1 SGHKS, CDR2 YYEKEE (reference sequence). CDR3 length equals 15 residues. CDR3: CASTPAGQSTGELFF. The CDR3, as DNA: TGTGCCAGCACCCCGGCGGGGCAGTCCACCGGGGAGCTGTTTTTT.

The chain recombines TRBV27 with TRBJ2-7; 10 nucleotides line up with TRBD2. The junction had 7 bases not matched to a gene; V was cut back by 1 base and J by 7 bases. Germline V gene data show CDR1 as MNHEY and CDR2 as SMNVEV (reference sequence). The CDR3 contains 15 residues. This CDR3 is CASSLWSSGRGEQYF. CDR3 coding DNA: TGTGCCAGCAGTTTATGGTCTAGCGGGAGAGGTGAGCAGTACTTC.

Of note for this clone: One junction end disagrees with the germline gene, perhaps due to a read error. This chain joins TRBV7-9 and TRBJ1-2, with no clear D. In germline, CDR1 is SEHNR, CDR2 FQNEAQ (reference sequence). The CDR3 extends over 12 amino acids. The CDR3 DNA sequence: TGTGCCAGCAGCTACTTGACCACCCCACCCTTTTTC. This translates into CASSYLTTPPFF. Using reference TRBV7-9 and TRBJ1-2 for the parts outside the CDR3, the full variable domain is DTGVSQNPRHKITKRGQNVTFRCDPISEHNRLYWYRQTLGQGPEFLTYFQNEAQLEKSRLLSDRFSAERPKGSFSTLEIQRTEQGDSAMYLCASSYLTTPPFFGSGTRLTVV.

J is TRBJ2-3 and V is TRBV11-2; D not certain. This CDR3 has 17 residues. Trimming removed 1 base from V and 0 bases from J, with 14 bases in between. Germline loops: CDR1 SGHAT, CDR2 FQNNGV. For the CDR3, the DNA is TGTGCCAGCAGCTTAGTCGCATCTGGAATTAGCACAGATACGCAGTATTTT. Translating gives CASSLVASGISTDTQYF.

This chain connects TRBV6-2 or TRBV6-3 to TRBJ2-7; the D is unclear. The CDR3 contains 13 residues. The germline CDR1 and CDR2 sequences are MNHEY and SVGEGT. V lost 0 bases to trimming and J lost 4 bases, with 7 bases between them. As DNA, the CDR3 is TGTGCCAGCAGTTACTCGGTGCCTTACGAGCAGTACTTC. Protein: CASSYSVPYEQYF.

The chain uses TRBV7-6 and TRBJ1-5, with 8 bases lining up with TRBD1. Trimming at V came to 4 bases and at J to 7 bases, leaving 6 bases not matched to a gene. CDR3 length: 14 residues. Germline loops: CDR1 SGHVS, CDR2 FNYEAQ. CDR3 amino acids: CASSYGTGEQPQHF. For the CDR3, the DNA is TGTGCCAGCAGCTACGGGACAGGAGAACAGCCCCAGCATTTT.

CDR3 in amino acids: CASSVEGLPYEQYF. CDR3 DNA: TGTGCCAGCAGCGTAGAGGGACTACCCTACGAGCAGTACTTC. This chain connects TRBV9 to TRBJ2-7; 7 bases are shared with TRBD2. The junction had 2 bases not matched to a gene; V was cut back by 0 bases and J by 2 bases. The CDR3 totals 14 residues. Germline CDR1 is SGDLS and CDR2 is YYNGEE.

The V call is TRBV5-1, the J call TRBJ2-6, with unresolved D. Germline V CDR1 and CDR2: SGHRS, YFSETQ. CDR3 length: 15 residues. Trimming pared 0 bases from V and 2 bases from J, leaving 6 bases between. CDR3 sequence reads: CASSLEAAGANVLTF. The CDR3 coding sequence is TGCGCCAGCAGCTTGGAAGCTGCTGGGGCCAACGTCCTGACTTTC. Combining the CDR3 with reference TRBV5-1 and TRBJ2-6 gives the whole variable domain KAGVTQTPRYLIKTRGQQVTLSCSPISGHRSVSWYQQTPGQGLQFLFEYFSETQRNKGNFPGRFSGRQFSNSRSEMNVSTLELGDSALYLCASSLEAAGANVLTFGAGSRLTVL.

This clone was counted a single time. The chain carries TRBV27 and TRBJ1-1; TRBD1 matches at 8 bases. This CDR3 has 17 residues. J was trimmed by 0 bases and V by 6 bases; bases with no gene match: 12. Per germline, CDR1 MNHEY and CDR2 SMNVEV (reference sequence). The DNA of the CDR3 is TGTGCCAGCAGCATTACTCGGACAGGGAATTTGAACACTGAAGCTTTCTTT. Its protein product is CASSITRTGNLNTEAFF.

This clone has a single count. This rearrangement joins TRBV9 to TRBJ2-2; D is unresolved. Trimming left V 3 bases short and J 0 bases short, with 3 bases between. The CDR3 is 13 residues long. Germline CDR1 and CDR2: SGDLS and YYNGEE. The CDR3 is CASSGSNTGELFF. The CDR3 bases are TGTGCCAGCAGCGGGTCGAACACCGGGGAGCTGTTTTTT.

This chain connects TRBV14 to TRBJ1-2; D remains ambiguous. CDR3 length: 15 amino acids. Germline CDR1 SGHDN, CDR2 FVKESK. V lost 5 bases and J lost 4, with 17 bases in between. The CDR3 protein is CASSAQDGWLYGYTF. As DNA, the CDR3 is TGTGCCAGCAGCGCTCAGGACGGTTGGCTCTATGGCTACACCTTC.

The V and J genes are TRBV11-2 and TRBJ2-7, with 13 bases lining up with TRBD2. The CDR3 contains 14 residues. Germline CDR1 SGHAT, CDR2 FQNNGV. With V trimmed by 5 bases and J by 7 bases, 5 bases remained unmatched. The CDR3 nucleotides are TGTGCCAGCAGCGATACTAGCGGGGGGGTTGAGCAGTACTTC. Its protein product is CASSDTSGGVEQYF.

This rearrangement joins TRBV5-8 to TRBJ2-1, with D possibly being TRBD1 (5 bases). Trimming pared 5 bases from V and 9 bases from J, leaving 15 bases between. Germline CDR1 reads SGHTS; CDR2 reads YDEGEE. The CDR3 sequence is 13 residues long. This CDR3 is CASRYPEGAEQFF. In DNA, the CDR3 is TGTGCCAGCAGATACCCCGAAGGGGCTGAGCAGTTCTTC. Based on the CDR3 plus reference TRBV5-8 and TRBJ2-1, the full variable domain is EAGVTQSPTHLIKTRGQQATLRCSPISGHTSVYWYQQALGLGLQFLLWYDEGEERNRGNFPPRFSGRQFPNYSSELNVNALELEDSALYLCASRYPEGAEQFFGPGTRLTVL.

J is TRBJ2-1 and V is TRBV5-4; 10 bases match TRBD1. Germline CDR1 and CDR2: SGHNT and YYREEE (reference sequence). With V trimmed by 0 bases and J by 6 bases, 3 bases remained unmatched. This CDR3 is 15 amino acids long. The DNA of the CDR3 is TGTGCCAGCAGCTTGGGGGGACAGGGGTTCAATGAGCAGTTCTTC. It translates to CASSLGGQGFNEQFF. Full variable domain (outside the CDR3, taken from reference TRBV5-4 and TRBJ2-1): ETGVTQSPTHLIKTRGQQVTLRCSSQSGHNTVSWYQQALGQGPQFIFQYYREEENGRGNFPPRFSGLQFPNYSSELNVNALELDDSALYLCASSLGGQGFNEQFFGPGTRLTVL.

The chain combines TRBV7-2 with TRBJ1-1, with D possibly TRBD1 on 5 matching bases. This CDR3 contains 16 residues. The V end lost 1 base, the J end lost 4 bases, and 16 bases lay between the germline ends. Germline V gives CDR1 SGHTA, CDR2 FQGNSA. The CDR3 DNA is TGTGCCAGCAGCTTAGAATTTGGGGCAGGGCCCACTGAAGCTTTCTTT. Its protein product is CASSLEFGAGPTEAFF.

The J gene is TRBJ1-2, the V gene TRBV28; D remains unclear. This CDR3 comprises 13 residues. V was trimmed by 2 bases and J by 2 bases, leaving 6 bases between them. Germline CDR1 is MDHEN and CDR2 is SYDVKM. CDR3 nucleotides: TGTGCCAGCAGTTTAGAGAAAAACTATGGCTACACCTTC. It codes for CASSLEKNYGYTF.

The sample holds one count of this clone. Other DNA sequences of this sample code for an identical CDR3. The J gene is TRBJ2-1, the V gene TRBV5-1; 7 bases line up with TRBD2. This CDR3 region has 16 residues. V lost 0 bases to trimming and J lost 0 bases; unmatched junction nucleotides: 3. Germline loops: CDR1 SGHRS, CDR2 YFSETQ. CDR3 in amino acids: CASSLDPGGSYNEQFF. The CDR3 coding sequence is TGCGCCAGCAGCTTGGACCCGGGAGGCTCCTACAATGAGCAGTTCTTC.

The V call is TRBV19, the J call TRBJ1-1; 7 bases map to TRBD1. Germline CDR1 and CDR2: LNHDA and SQIVND (reference sequence). The trim removed 6 bases at V and 3 bases at J, leaving 10 bases unmatched. The CDR3 is made up of 15 amino acids. CDR3 amino acids: CASRGINRGDTEAFF. CDR3 DNA sequence: TGTGCCAGTAGGGGAATTAACAGGGGAGACACTGAAGCTTTCTTT.

J is TRBJ1-2 and V is TRBV7-2, with TRBD1 matching over 9 bases. Germline CDR1 SGHTA, CDR2 FQGNSA. V was clipped by 6 bases and J by 2 bases; unmatched bases: 10. The length of the CDR3 is 16 residues. The CDR3 nucleotides are TGTGCCAGCAGTCCCCTACAGGGGGCCATGAACTATGGCTACACCTTC. It translates to CASSPLQGAMNYGYTF.

The chain joins TRBV13 to TRBJ2-3, with TRBD2 matching 11 bases. Germline V gene data show CDR1 as PRHDT and CDR2 as FYEKMQ (reference sequence). There are 15 residues in the CDR3. The trim removed 2 bases at V and 4 bases at J, leaving 2 bases unmatched. CDR3 sequence reads: CASSLSSGRPDTQYF. In DNA, the CDR3 is TGTGCCAGCAGCTTATCTAGCGGGAGGCCAGATACGCAGTATTTT.

V and J are TRBV14 and TRBJ2-3, with 7 nucleotides matching TRBD1. J lost 0 bases, V lost 5 bases, and 8 bases had no gene match. Germline V gives CDR1 SGHDN, CDR2 FVKESK. This CDR3 comprises 16 residues. The CDR3 protein is CASSTRQGWSTDTQYF. CDR3 in DNA: TGTGCCAGCAGCACCCGACAGGGTTGGAGCACAGATACGCAGTATTTT. The complete variable domain, with remaining parts taken from reference TRBV14 and TRBJ2-3, reads EAGVTQFPSHSVIEKGQTVTLRCDPISGHDNLYWYRRVMGKEIKFLLHFVKESKQDESGMPNNRFLAERTGGTYSTLKVQPAELEDSGVYFCASSTRQGWSTDTQYFGPGTRLTVL.

V and J are TRBV18 and TRBJ1-1; tentatively, D is TRBD1 (5 bases). Germline lookup yields CDR1 KGHSH and CDR2 LQKENI. This CDR3 is built from 16 residues. Trimming cost V 4 bases and J 4 bases, with 19 bases left between them. The CDR3 region is CASSLSSQGRITEAFF. The CDR3 DNA is TGTGCCAGCTCACTTTCCAGCCAGGGAAGGATCACTGAAGCTTTCTTT.

The V gene is TRBV5-1, the J gene TRBJ1-1; unclear D gene. Trimming left V 0 bases short and J 4 bases short, with 13 bases between. The V gene's germline CDR1 is SGHRS and CDR2 YFSETQ. The CDR3 is 15 amino acids. This chain's CDR3 is CASSLAAGSGTEAFF. For the CDR3, the DNA is TGCGCCAGCAGCTTGGCGGCCGGGTCCGGCACTGAAGCTTTCTTT.

J is TRBJ1-5 and V is TRBV10-2; TRBD1 matches at 9 bases. V was clipped by 0 bases and J by 6 bases; unmatched bases: 3. This CDR3 comprises 15 residues. Germline V gene data show CDR1 as WSHSY and CDR2 as SAAADI. The CDR3 nucleotides read TGCGCCAGCAGTGAGTCTGGGGACAGGGCTCAGCCCCAGCATTTT. Its protein product is CASSESGDRAQPQHF.

This clone was seen only once. The chain has TRBV9 and TRBJ2-2; 7 nucleotides line up with TRBD2. CDR1 is SGDLS and CDR2 is YYNGEE in the germline V gene. Trimming at V came to 2 bases and at J to 4 bases, leaving 2 bases not matched to a gene. The CDR3 is 14 residues long. CDR3 residues: CASSVWGGTGELFF. The DNA of the CDR3 is TGTGCCAGCAGCGTGTGGGGGGGCACCGGGGAGCTGTTTTTT.

The CDR3 here is CASPNTGELFF. The DNA of the CDR3 is TGTGCCAGCCCGAACACCGGGGAGCTGTTTTTT. The J gene is TRBJ2-2, the V gene TRBV7-9; D gene uncertain. The V end was cut by 8 bases, the J end by 0 bases, with 1 base between. The CDR3 has 11 residues. The germline V gene encodes CDR1 SEHNR and CDR2 FQNEAQ (reference sequence).